This paragraph reports one T cell receptor beta chain. The sample comes from a study of shared clonotypes between healthy human individuals. Looked up from germline, CDR1 is SGHRS and CDR2 is YFSETQ. Trimming left V 0 bases short and J 2 bases short, with 6 bases between. This CDR3 spans 13 amino acids. Only CD45RO-negative cells positively selected for CCR7 counted as naive CD8 cells, so terminally differentiated effector memory CD45RA+ cells were excluded. Clones were sequenced by immunoSEQ multiplex PCR, and TCRdb holds only the in-frame ones, with some missing. The profile covers hundreds of thousands of clones, with approximately 96% appearing a single time and around 0.1% taken by the ten largest.

Sequencing input: naive CD8+ T cells sorted from blood. The sequence came from a woman in her twenties or thirties in good health. This sequence joins TRBV5-1 and TRBJ2-7; D remains ambiguous. CDR3 sequence: CASSLAVAYEQYF. The CDR3 region has the DNA TGCGCCAGCAGCTTGGCTGTGGCCTACGAGCAGTACTTC.